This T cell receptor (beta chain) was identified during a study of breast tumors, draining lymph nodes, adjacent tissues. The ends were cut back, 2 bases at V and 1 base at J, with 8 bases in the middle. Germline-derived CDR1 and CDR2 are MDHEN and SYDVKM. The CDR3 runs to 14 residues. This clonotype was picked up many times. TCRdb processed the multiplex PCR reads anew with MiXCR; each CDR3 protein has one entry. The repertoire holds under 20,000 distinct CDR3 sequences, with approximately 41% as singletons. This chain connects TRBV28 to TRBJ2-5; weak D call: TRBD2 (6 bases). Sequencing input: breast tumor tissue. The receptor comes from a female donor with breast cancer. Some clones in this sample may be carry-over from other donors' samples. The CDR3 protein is CASSLGGFQETQYF. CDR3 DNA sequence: TGTGCCAGCAGTTTAGGAGGGTTCCAAGAGACCCAGTACTTC.